Listed below are T cell receptor beta chains from one sample, sequenced in a study of early T cells in non-severe SARS-CoV-2 infection. TCRdb fed the 5' RACE reads into MiXCR, producing one record per CDR3 protein. The sample consists of tens of thousands of distinct CDR3 sequences, around 10% of them appearing once. The material was whole blood, obtained at baseline. The receptor source for this set is an adult who was a healthcare worker with PCR-confirmed SARS-CoV-2 infection or an uninfected control (not recorded which). Each CDR3 is given with its conserved first and last residue. The D gene is left open where the match is weak. Not all rows give a size; the values are once, few, many and, for expanded clones, a class.

abundance: many; d_gene: .; j_gene: TRBJ2-2; v_gene: TRBV7-8; CDR3aa: CASRAGGTGELFF; CDR3nt: TGTGCCAGCAGGGCAGGCGGAACCGGGGAGCTGTTTTTT
abundance: .; d_gene: TRBD1; j_gene: TRBJ2-5; v_gene: TRBV3-1; CDR3aa: CASSQRGQQLAAF; CDR3nt: TGTGCCAGCAGCCAAAGGGGGCAACAGCTGGCGGCCTTC
abundance: .; d_gene: .; j_gene: TRBJ2-7; v_gene: TRBV5-4; CDR3aa: CASSWGTASYEQYF; CDR3nt: TGTGCCAGCAGCTGGGGGACGGCCTCCTACGAGCAGTACTTC
abundance: many; d_gene: TRBD2; j_gene: TRBJ2-2; v_gene: TRBV4-3; CDR3aa: CASSQESGGSTGELFF; CDR3nt: TGCGCCAGCAGCCAAGAAAGCGGGGGGTCCACCGGGGAGCTGTTTTTT
abundance: many; d_gene: .; j_gene: TRBJ1-5; v_gene: TRBV12-3/TRBV12-4; CDR3aa: CASSFGGQGNQPQHF; CDR3nt: TGTGCCAGCAGTTTCGGCGGACAAGGGAATCAGCCCCAGCATTTT
abundance: .; d_gene: .; j_gene: TRBJ2-7; v_gene: TRBV13; CDR3aa: CASSPPRGYEQYF; CDR3nt: TGTGCCAGCAGCCCCCCTCGAGGATACGAGCAGTACTTC
abundance: .; d_gene: TRBD1; j_gene: TRBJ1-3; v_gene: TRBV30; CDR3aa: CASQGARENTIYF; CDR3nt: TGTGCCTCACAGGGGGCCCGAGAAAACACCATATATTTT
abundance: many; d_gene: .; j_gene: TRBJ2-5; v_gene: TRBV20-1; CDR3aa: CSARDRRGQETQYF; CDR3nt: TGCAGTGCTAGAGATCGTCGGGGGCAAGAGACCCAGTACTTC
abundance: few; d_gene: TRBD2; j_gene: TRBJ2-3; v_gene: TRBV28; CDR3aa: CASSFGGSGGDTQYF; CDR3nt: TGTGCCAGCAGTTTCGGAGGGAGCGGGGGAGATACGCAGTATTTT
abundance: many; d_gene: .; j_gene: TRBJ2-2; v_gene: TRBV7-9; CDR3aa: CASSGANTGELFF; CDR3nt: TGTGCCAGCTCAGGCGCGAACACCGGGGAGCTGTTTTTT
abundance: .; d_gene: .; j_gene: TRBJ2-1; v_gene: TRBV27; CDR3aa: CASSLSWTGRVNEQFF; CDR3nt: TGTGCCAGCAGTTTATCGTGGACAGGGAGGGTCAATGAGCAGTTCTTC
abundance: few; d_gene: .; j_gene: TRBJ2-7; v_gene: TRBV20-1; CDR3aa: CSARDVADLNSYEQYF; CDR3nt: TGCAGTGCTAGAGATGTGGCGGACCTGAACTCCTACGAGCAGTACTTC
abundance: few; d_gene: TRBD1; j_gene: TRBJ2-3; v_gene: TRBV11-2; CDR3aa: CASSFLPDRVADTQYF; CDR3nt: TGTGCCAGCAGCTTTTTACCGGACAGGGTTGCAGATACGCAGTATTTT
abundance: few; d_gene: .; j_gene: TRBJ1-1; v_gene: TRBV16; CDR3aa: CASSPHRGLDTEAFF; CDR3nt: TGTGCCAGCAGCCCGCATAGGGGTTTGGACACTGAAGCTTTCTTT
abundance: many; d_gene: .; j_gene: TRBJ2-5; v_gene: TRBV30; CDR3aa: CACLLREMQETQYF; CDR3nt: TGTGCCTGCCTATTACGGGAGATGCAAGAGACCCAGTACTTC
abundance: many; d_gene: TRBD2; j_gene: TRBJ2-1; v_gene: TRBV3-1; CDR3aa: CASSEGLETYNEQFF; CDR3nt: TGTGCCAGCAGCGAAGGACTAGAGACCTACAATGAGCAGTTCTTC
abundance: .; d_gene: TRBD1; j_gene: TRBJ2-2; v_gene: TRBV10-3; CDR3aa: CAISEGQGTSEAGELFF; CDR3nt: TGTGCCATCAGTGAGGGACAGGGGACGTCCGAAGCCGGGGAGCTGTTTTTT
abundance: many; d_gene: TRBD1; j_gene: TRBJ1-1; v_gene: TRBV12-5; CDR3aa: CASGPGTGTYAEAFF; CDR3nt: TGTGCTAGTGGTCCGGGGACAGGGACCTACGCTGAAGCTTTCTTT
abundance: .; d_gene: .; j_gene: TRBJ2-2; v_gene: TRBV12-3/TRBV12-4; CDR3aa: CASSSLVELFF; CDR3nt: TGTGCCAGCAGTTCCCTGGTGGAGCTGTTTTTT
abundance: many; d_gene: .; j_gene: TRBJ2-7; v_gene: TRBV7-9; CDR3aa: CASSLEGLYEQYF; CDR3nt: TGTGCCAGCAGCTTGGAGGGACTCTACGAGCAGTACTTC
abundance: few; d_gene: .; j_gene: TRBJ1-2; v_gene: TRBV10-3; CDR3aa: CAIRGQEGGYTF; CDR3nt: TGTGCCATCAGGGGGCAGGAAGGAGGCTACACCTTC
abundance: few; d_gene: TRBD1; j_gene: TRBJ1-5; v_gene: TRBV4-1; CDR3aa: CASSQDGTGIQPQHF; CDR3nt: TGCGCCAGCAGCCAAGATGGGACAGGGATACAGCCCCAGCATTTT
abundance: few; d_gene: .; j_gene: TRBJ2-3; v_gene: TRBV4-3; CDR3aa: CASSQEYTDTQYF; CDR3nt: TGCGCCAGCAGCCAAGAATACACAGATACGCAGTATTTT
abundance: few; d_gene: TRBD1; j_gene: TRBJ2-2; v_gene: TRBV10-1; CDR3aa: CASSESRTGSTGELFF; CDR3nt: TGCGCCAGCAGTGAGTCGAGGACAGGGAGCACCGGGGAGCTGTTTTTT
abundance: .; d_gene: .; j_gene: TRBJ2-3; v_gene: TRBV29-1; CDR3aa: CSVEPGVSTDTQYF; CDR3nt: TGCAGCGTTGAGCCAGGGGTCAGCACAGATACGCAGTATTTT
abundance: once; d_gene: .; j_gene: TRBJ2-5; v_gene: TRBV11-2; CDR3aa: CASSLEGEKTQYF; CDR3nt: TGTGCCAGCAGCTTAGAGGGGGAAAAGACCCAGTACTTC
abundance: .; d_gene: .; j_gene: TRBJ2-1; v_gene: TRBV20-1; CDR3aa: CSASVRTPFHEQFF; CDR3nt: TGCAGTGCTAGTGTCCGGACCCCTTTCCATGAGCAGTTCTTC
abundance: many; d_gene: .; j_gene: TRBJ1-1; v_gene: TRBV7-8; CDR3aa: CASSVRGVTEAFF; CDR3nt: TGTGCCAGCAGCGTACGGGGAGTAACTGAAGCTTTCTTT
abundance: few; d_gene: .; j_gene: TRBJ2-6; v_gene: TRBV19; CDR3aa: CASLGKGRTGANVLTF; CDR3nt: TGTGCCAGTCTCGGGAAGGGTAGAACTGGGGCCAACGTCCTGACTTTC
abundance: few; d_gene: .; j_gene: TRBJ2-6; v_gene: TRBV6-4; CDR3aa: CASSPRSSGANVLTF; CDR3nt: TGTGCCAGCAGCCCCCGGAGCTCTGGGGCCAACGTCCTGACTTTC
abundance: many; d_gene: TRBD1; j_gene: TRBJ2-7; v_gene: TRBV20-1; CDR3aa: CSARSYRGEDEQYF; CDR3nt: TGCAGTGCTAGATCCTACAGGGGGGAAGACGAGCAGTACTTC
abundance: few; d_gene: TRBD2; j_gene: TRBJ2-1; v_gene: TRBV6-2/TRBV6-3; CDR3aa: CASYTSGGAYEQFF; CDR3nt: TGTGCCAGTTATACTAGCGGGGGGGCCTATGAGCAGTTCTTC
abundance: many; d_gene: .; j_gene: TRBJ1-1; v_gene: TRBV6-5; CDR3aa: CASSYSRTLIGPNTEAFF; CDR3nt: TGTGCCAGCAGTTACTCAAGGACCCTGATCGGGCCTAACACTGAAGCTTTCTTT
abundance: many; d_gene: .; j_gene: TRBJ2-7; v_gene: TRBV20-1; CDR3aa: CSARNGQPRSYEQYF; CDR3nt: TGCAGTGCTAGGAACGGGCAGCCGAGATCCTACGAGCAGTACTTC
abundance: few; d_gene: .; j_gene: TRBJ1-4; v_gene: TRBV12-3/TRBV12-4; CDR3aa: CASSDAGAANEKLFF; CDR3nt: TGTGCCAGCAGCGACGCGGGCGCGGCTAATGAAAAACTGTTTTTT